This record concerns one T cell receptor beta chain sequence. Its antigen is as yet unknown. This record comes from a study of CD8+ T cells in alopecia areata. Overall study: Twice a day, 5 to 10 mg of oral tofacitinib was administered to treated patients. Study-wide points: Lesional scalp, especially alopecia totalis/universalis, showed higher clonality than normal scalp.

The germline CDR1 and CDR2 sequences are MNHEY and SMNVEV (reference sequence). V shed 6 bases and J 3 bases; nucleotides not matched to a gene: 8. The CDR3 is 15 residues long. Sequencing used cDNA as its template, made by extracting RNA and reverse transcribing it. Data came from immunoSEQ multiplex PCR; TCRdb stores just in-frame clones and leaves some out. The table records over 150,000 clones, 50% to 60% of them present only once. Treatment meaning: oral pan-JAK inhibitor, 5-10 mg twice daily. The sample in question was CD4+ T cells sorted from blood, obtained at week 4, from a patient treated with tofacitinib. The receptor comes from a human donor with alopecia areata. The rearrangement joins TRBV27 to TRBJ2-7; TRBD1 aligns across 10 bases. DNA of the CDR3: TGTGCCAGCAGACCTAGACAGGGGGCGATCTACGAGCAGTACTTC. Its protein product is CASRPRQGAIYEQYF.